This is a list of T cell receptor beta chains from one sample in a study of cytomegalovirus exposure and HLA in healthy donors. Assay used: immunoSEQ multiplex PCR; TCRdb lists only in-frame clones, some missing. This sample has about 150,000 clones, with around three quarters found just once. Sequencing was done on a sample of PBMCs. The receptor set was obtained from a woman in her 40s in good health and CMV-seronegative. Both conserved end residues are part of each CDR3. D genes are given only for firm matches. Only some rows state a clone size, as once, few, many or a class for expanded clones.

V gene,J gene,clone size,D gene,CDR3 protein,CDR3 DNA
TRBV5-5,TRBJ1-1,.,TRBD1,CASSARDRVTMNTEAFF,TGTGCCAGCAGCGCCCGGGACAGGGTTACTATGAACACTGAAGCTTTCTTT
TRBV7-6,TRBJ2-6,.,TRBD1,CASSLRQGLGANVLTF,TGTGCCAGCAGCTTACGACAGGGGTTGGGGGCCAACGTCCTGACTTTC
TRBV28,TRBJ1-5,.,.,CASSSGDYQPQHF,TGTGCCAGCAGTTCCGGAGATTATCAGCCCCAGCATTTT
TRBV6-4,TRBJ1-1,few,.,CASSVDGTLLNTEAFF,TGTGCCAGCAGTGTGGATGGGACACTCCTGAACACTGAAGCTTTCTTT
TRBV19,TRBJ1-2,.,TRBD1,CASSIRTGAHGYTF,TGTGCCAGTAGTATTAGGACAGGGGCTCATGGCTACACCTTC
TRBV14,TRBJ1-2,.,.,CASSQGPGWDYGYTF,TGTGCCAGCAGCCAAGGTCCGGGGTGGGACTATGGCTACACCTTC
TRBV29-1,TRBJ2-1,.,.,CSVFVSARNEQFF,TGCAGCGTTTTTGTCTCTGCTCGGAATGAGCAGTTCTTC
TRBV5-6,TRBJ1-2,once,.,CASSPPGLGGYTF,TGTGCCAGCAGCCCCCCAGGGTTGGGTGGCTACACCTTC
TRBV7-9,TRBJ1-2,.,TRBD1,CASSILPGQGEGYTF,TGTGCCAGCAGCATCCTACCGGGACAGGGAGAGGGCTACACCTTC
TRBV27,TRBJ1-1,few,.,CASSPLKTWAEAFF,TGTGCCAGCAGTCCTCTTAAGACTTGGGCTGAAGCTTTCTTT
TRBV28,TRBJ2-3,few,TRBD2,CASRTGTSGTDTQYF,TGTGCCAGCAGAACCGGGACTAGCGGCACAGATACGCAGTATTTT
TRBV6-5,TRBJ1-1,.,.,CASSLTTGGPNTEAFF,TGTGCCAGCAGTTTAACGACAGGAGGTCCGAACACTGAAGCTTTCTTT
TRBV30,TRBJ1-2,.,TRBD1,CAWSLTGGSNYGYTF,TGTGCCTGGAGCCTGACAGGGGGGTCCAACTATGGCTACACCTTC
TRBV10-1,TRBJ1-1,.,.,CASSERGFGEAFF,TGCGCCAGCAGTGAGCGCGGTTTCGGTGAAGCTTTCTTT
TRBV28,TRBJ2-7,.,TRBD1,CASRPGTGWSGHYEQYF,TGTGCCAGCAGACCCGGGACAGGGTGGTCCGGCCACTACGAGCAGTACTTC
TRBV6-4,TRBJ2-3,.,TRBD2,CASSLGASGGTDTQYF,TGTGCCAGCAGCCTCGGGGCTAGCGGGGGGACAGATACGCAGTATTTT
TRBV13,TRBJ2-5,once,TRBD1,CASSHGQGEQETQYF,TGTGCCAGCAGCCATGGACAGGGCGAACAAGAGACCCAGTACTTC
TRBV7-6,TRBJ1-1,.,.,CASSPLGNANTEAFF,TGTGCCAGCAGCCCCCTCGGTAACGCGAACACTGAAGCTTTCTTT
TRBV6-1,TRBJ1-6,.,TRBD1,CASSEGDRDHSPLHF,TGTGCCAGCAGTGAAGGGGACAGGGACCATTCACCCCTCCACTTT
TRBV6-5,TRBJ1-2,once,.,CASSYSRVYGYTF,TGTGCCAGCAGTTATTCCCGAGTTTATGGCTACACCTTC
TRBV27,TRBJ1-6,.,.,CASKRGFAANSPLHF,TGTGCCAGCAAAAGGGGCTTTGCAGCCAATTCACCCCTCCACTTT
TRBV6-5,TRBJ1-2,.,.,CASSYSQGPGGGYTF,TGTGCCAGCAGTTACTCACAAGGCCCGGGGGGGGGCTACACCTTC
TRBV6-1,TRBJ2-1,.,.,CASRQDSSYNEQFF,TGTGCCAGCAGACAGGACAGCTCCTACAATGAGCAGTTCTTC
TRBV28,TRBJ2-7,.,.,CASSFPGGHTYEQYF,TGTGCCAGCAGTTTTCCCGGGGGTCATACGTACGAGCAGTACTTC
TRBV19,TRBJ1-1,few,.,CASSTGDTEAFF,TGTGCCAGTAGTACAGGGGACACTGAAGCTTTCTTT
TRBV27,TRBJ1-6,few,.,CASTDGGARTDSPLHF,TGTGCCAGCACTGACGGCGGGGCCCGAACCGACTCACCCCTCCACTTT
TRBV18,TRBJ1-6,.,TRBD1,CASSPQGAADSPLHF,TGTGCCAGCTCACCACAGGGGGCAGCGGATTCACCCCTCCACTTT
TRBV15,TRBJ2-3,.,.,CATSRDAGSTDTQYF,TGTGCCACCAGCAGAGATGCAGGGAGCACAGATACGCAGTATTTT
TRBV29-1,TRBJ1-2,.,TRBD1,CSVVLGTDVGYTF,TGCAGCGTTGTTCTTGGGACAGACGTTGGCTACACCTTC
TRBV30,TRBJ1-1,few,TRBD1,CAWERQGSVTEAFF,TGTGCCTGGGAAAGACAGGGGTCGGTCACTGAAGCTTTCTTT
TRBV2,TRBJ2-5,.,.,CASSTDRRETQYF,TGTGCCAGCAGTACTGACAGGAGGGAGACCCAGTACTTC
TRBV28,TRBJ1-2,.,.,CASSNWGELNGYTF,TGTGCCAGCAGCAATTGGGGCGAGTTGAATGGCTACACCTTC
TRBV19,TRBJ1-5,once,.,CASSYQGTQLPPQHF,TGTGCCAGTAGTTATCAGGGAACCCAATTACCGCCCCAGCATTTT
TRBV5-1,TRBJ2-1,.,TRBD2,CASSLVVAGSYNEQFF,TGCGCCAGCAGCTTGGTCGTAGCGGGCTCCTACAATGAGCAGTTCTTC
TRBV6-6,TRBJ2-7,.,TRBD1,CASSHRDRGHEQYF,TGTGCCAGCAGCCACCGGGACAGGGGACACGAGCAGTACTTC
TRBV7-9,TRBJ1-4,few,TRBD1,CASSLDPGQINEKLFF,TGTGCCAGCAGCTTAGATCCGGGACAGATTAATGAAAAACTGTTTTTT
TRBV6-5,TRBJ1-2,.,.,CASSYTGWNYGYTF,TGTGCCAGCAGTTACACAGGGTGGAACTATGGCTACACCTTC
TRBV5-1,TRBJ1-3,few,TRBD1,CASSSTGAGNTIYF,TGCGCCAGCAGCTCTACAGGGGCTGGAAACACCATATATTTT
TRBV2,TRBJ2-7,.,.,CATRRLSGAYEQYF,TGTGCCACTCGTAGACTAAGCGGAGCTTACGAGCAGTACTTC
TRBV11-3,TRBJ2-2,.,.,CASSLDHQGSRNTGELFF,TGTGCCAGCAGCTTAGATCATCAGGGCAGCCGGAACACCGGGGAGCTGTTTTTT
TRBV5-1,TRBJ2-5,.,.,CASRTQARRVETQYF,TGCGCCAGCAGAACACAGGCCCGAAGAGTAGAGACCCAGTACTTC